Listed below are T cell receptor beta chains from one sample, sequenced in a study of post-analysis software for immune sequencing data. TCRdb called the PCR reads again in MiXCR, with one record for every CDR3 protein. In the table there are about 150,000 distinct CDR3 sequences, roughly 30% of which are singletons. Sequencing was performed on blood. Receptors originate from a girl aged 10-17 years with multiple sclerosis. The CDR3 runs from the conserved cysteine through the conserved F or W. Fields, in order: J gene, V gene, D gene, clone size, CDR3 protein, CDR3 DNA. A D gene is named only where the DNA matches it firmly. Clone size is shown for a subset of rows, as once, few, many or a class of expanded clone.

TRBJ2-5 | TRBV13 | . | many | CASSLGVQETQYF | TGTGCCAGCAGCTTAGGAGTACAAGAGACCCAGTACTTC
TRBJ1-5 | TRBV4-1 | TRBD1 | many | CASSQADRDNQPQHF | TGCGCCAGCAGCCAAGCCGACAGGGACAATCAGCCCCAGCATTTT
TRBJ1-2 | TRBV27 | TRBD1 | many | CASSIPGQGMAYTF | TGTGCCAGCAGTATTCCGGGACAGGGGATGGCCTACACCTTC
TRBJ2-1 | TRBV10-1 | . | once | CASRGNQYNEQFF | TGCGCCAGCAGGGGGAATCAGTACAATGAGCAGTTCTTC
TRBJ1-5 | TRBV24-1 | . | many | CATSEGARPQHF | TGTGCCACCAGTGAAGGGGCCCGGCCCCAGCATTTT
TRBJ1-5 | TRBV7-8 | . | . | CASSIESVGNLPQHF | TGTGCCAGCAGCATAGAATCGGTAGGGAATCTGCCCCAGCATTTT
TRBJ2-5 | TRBV29-1 | . | . | CSVDRVRDEQYF | TGCAGCGTTGACCGGGTACGGGATGAGCAGTACTTC
TRBJ1-6 | TRBV11-3 | . | . | CASSSGGQNSPLHF | TGTGCCAGCAGCTCGGGGGGGCAAAATTCACCCCTCCACTTT
TRBJ2-1 | TRBV12-5 | . | . | CASGPRVPNNEQFF | TGTGCTAGTGGTCCACGGGTCCCTAACAATGAGCAGTTCTTC
TRBJ2-7 | TRBV5-1 | . | . | CASSLEFTNPPRYEQYF | TGCGCCAGCAGCTTGGAATTTACTAACCCCCCACGCTACGAGCAGTACTTC
TRBJ2-1 | TRBV7-2 | . | many | CASSSGGTGYNEQFF | TGTGCCAGCAGTTCCGGGGGCACCGGATACAATGAGCAGTTCTTC
TRBJ2-7 | TRBV28 | . | many | CASSPAYWGVGEQYF | TGTGCCAGCAGTCCTGCCTATTGGGGGGTAGGAGAGCAGTACTTC
TRBJ2-3 | TRBV20-1 | . | . | CSARGRTGGGLTTDTQYF | TGCAGTGCTAGAGGACGGACTGGCGGGGGCTTAACCACAGATACGCAGTATTTT
TRBJ2-5 | TRBV12-3/TRBV12-4 | TRBD2 | . | CASSLASPGVAGRKETQYF | TGTGCCAGCAGTTTAGCCTCACCGGGGGTAGCGGGACGCAAAGAGACCCAGTACTTC
TRBJ1-4 | TRBV20-1 | . | few | CSASQGQNEKLFF | TGCAGTGCGTCACAGGGCCAGAATGAAAAACTGTTTTTT
TRBJ1-1 | TRBV20-1 | . | . | CSASSRTEAFF | TGCAGTGCTAGTTCTAGGACTGAAGCTTTCTTT
TRBJ2-1 | TRBV7-8 | . | many | CASSPAFDEQFF | TGTGCCAGCAGCCCGGCCTTCGATGAGCAGTTCTTC
TRBJ2-3 | TRBV4-1 | TRBD2 | many | CASSPRLAFTDTQYF | TGCGCCAGCAGCCCCCGACTAGCGTTCACAGATACGCAGTATTTT
TRBJ2-1 | TRBV5-1 | TRBD1 | . | CASSLARQGNEQFF | TGCGCCAGCAGCTTGGCCCGACAGGGCAATGAGCAGTTCTTC
TRBJ1-2 | TRBV7-2 | . | . | CASSLRADFNYGYTF | TGTGCCAGCAGCTTACGGGCGGACTTCAACTATGGCTACACCTTC
TRBJ2-7 | TRBV6-5 | . | many | CASKRGQASYEQYF | TGTGCCAGCAAGCGCGGCCAAGCTTCCTACGAGCAGTACTTC
TRBJ1-1 | TRBV10-3 | . | few | CATKLWENTEAFF | TGTGCCACCAAATTGTGGGAGAACACTGAAGCTTTCTTT
TRBJ2-7 | TRBV24-1 | . | many | CATSHSALSHEQYF | TGTGCCACCAGTCATTCGGCACTGAGCCACGAGCAGTACTTC
TRBJ2-7 | TRBV20-1 | TRBD2 | many | CSAGTGLAGGSYEQYF | TGCAGTGCTGGAACCGGACTAGCGGGAGGGTCCTACGAGCAGTACTTC
TRBJ2-3 | TRBV7-9 | . | many | CASSPRESTDTQYF | TGTGCCAGCAGCCCCCGCGAGAGCACAGATACGCAGTATTTT